This is a list of T cell receptor beta chains from one sample in a study of cytomegalovirus exposure and HLA in healthy donors. TCRdb keeps only in-frame clones here, not all; method: immunoSEQ multiplex PCR. This table has some 130,000 clones, more than 9.5% appearing once. Material for sequencing was PBMCs. The receptors originated from a man aged 50 or older in good health and CMV-seronegative. The CDR3 runs from the conserved cysteine through the conserved F or W. The D gene is left open where the match is weak. Rows give clone size only sometimes, using once, few, many, or a class for an expanded clone.

TRBJ2-2 NA few TRBV27 CASSRNTGELFF TGTGCCAGCAGCCGGAACACCGGGGAGCTGTTTTTT
TRBJ2-5 NA NA TRBV7-6 CASSLGMVSGTGSQETQYF TGTGCCAGCAGCTTAGGAATGGTTAGCGGGACAGGGAGCCAAGAGACCCAGTACTTC
TRBJ2-1 TRBD1 NA TRBV6-5 CASSSPGQAYNEQFF TGTGCCAGCAGTTCTCCAGGACAGGCCTACAATGAGCAGTTCTTC
TRBJ2-3 TRBD2 few TRBV6-4 CASSESSGSTDKQYF TGTGCCAGCAGTGAATCTAGCGGGAGCACAGATAAGCAGTATTTT
TRBJ2-3 TRBD2 few TRBV7-2 CASSLGPWGEGPTDTQYF TGTGCCAGCAGCTTAGGGCCCTGGGGGGAGGGCCCCACAGATACGCAGTATTTT
TRBJ2-1 NA NA TRBV6-6 CASSTSTGGREFF TGTGCCAGCAGTACATCTACAGGGGGGAGGGAGTTCTTC
TRBJ1-3 TRBD1 NA TRBV7-7 CASSLGQGAGNTIYF TGTGCTAGCAGCTTAGGACAGGGGGCTGGAAACACCATATATTTT
TRBJ2-2 TRBD1 NA TRBV5-4 CASSPRQGGTGELFF TGTGCCAGCAGCCCCCGACAGGGCGGCACCGGGGAGCTGTTTTTT
TRBJ2-7 NA few TRBV6-4 CPRRLDSYEQYF TGTCCGAGAAGACTAGACTCCTACGAGCAGTACTTC
TRBJ1-2 NA few TRBV28 CASSPASRYGYTF TGTGCCAGCAGCCCGGCGAGCAGGTATGGCTACACCTTC
TRBJ2-1 TRBD2 NA TRBV7-3 CASSSGLAGAAEQFF TGTGCCAGCAGCTCAGGACTAGCGGGAGCAGCTGAGCAGTTCTTC
TRBJ2-7 TRBD1 NA TRBV6-5 CASSKPGQGAYEQYF TGTGCCAGCAGTAAACCGGGACAGGGAGCCTACGAGCAGTACTTC
TRBJ2-7 TRBD2 NA TRBV5-4 CASSLGTRGSYEQYF TGTGCCAGCAGCTTGGGGACTAGGGGTTCCTACGAGCAGTACTTC
TRBJ1-4 NA few TRBV5-5 CASSWRSGLEEKLFF TGTGCCAGCAGCTGGAGGAGCGGTTTGGAGGAAAAACTGTTTTTT
TRBJ2-7 TRBD1 NA TRBV6-1 CASSRQQGMPYEQYF TGTGCCAGCAGTCGCCAACAGGGGATGCCCTACGAGCAGTACTTC
TRBJ1-2 TRBD1 NA TRBV12-5 CASGPDRELGYTF TGTGCTAGTGGCCCCGACAGGGAACTTGGCTACACCTTC
TRBJ2-1 NA few TRBV5-1 CASSSGVGLEEQFF TGCGCCAGCAGCTCGGGAGTGGGCCTTGAAGAGCAGTTCTTC
TRBJ2-5 NA NA TRBV19 CASSIDRQGGETQYF TGTGCCAGTAGTATAGATCGGCAGGGTGGAGAGACCCAGTACTTC
TRBJ2-2 TRBD1 NA TRBV2 CASSLTGKHTGELFF TGTGCCAGCAGTCTGACAGGGAAGCACACCGGGGAGCTGTTTTTT
TRBJ2-7 NA few TRBV5-1 CASSLGGGEQYF TGCGCCAGCAGCTTGGGGGGCGGCGAGCAGTACTTC
TRBJ1-2 TRBD1 few TRBV5-4 CASSSRTGGLHYGYTF TGTGCCAGCAGCTCACGGACAGGGGGCTTACACTATGGCTACACCTTC
TRBJ2-7 NA NA TRBV18 CASSLNGQSYEQYF TGTGCCAGCTCTCTGAACGGACAGTCCTACGAGCAGTACTTC
TRBJ2-1 TRBD2 few TRBV19 CASITSGGARNEQFF TGTGCCAGTATTACGAGCGGGGGGGCTAGGAATGAGCAGTTCTTC
TRBJ2-3 TRBD1 few TRBV19 CASSIGDRGTDTQYF TGTGCCAGTAGTATAGGCGACAGGGGAACAGATACGCAGTATTTT
TRBJ2-7 NA NA TRBV7-5 CARSSGQGREQYF TGTGCCAGAAGCTCCGGACAGGGCCGGGAGCAGTACTTC
TRBJ2-5 NA few TRBV9 CASSVALGQGETQYF TGTGCCAGCAGCGTAGCGCTGGGGCAGGGGGAGACCCAGTACTTC
TRBJ2-1 NA few TRBV25-1 CASSEGQGTYNEQFF TGTGCCAGCAGTGAAGGGCAGGGGACCTACAATGAGCAGTTCTTC
TRBJ1-3 NA few TRBV18 CASSPRDRGGSYFSGNTIYF TGTGCCAGCTCACCACGTGACAGAGGTGGATCCTACTTCTCTGGAAACACCATATATTTT
TRBJ1-3 NA NA TRBV27 CASSTQRGNTIYF TGTGCCAGCAGCACACAGCGGGGAAACACCATATATTTT
TRBJ1-1 NA few TRBV2 CASSGQGNTEAFF TGTGCCAGCAGTGGGCAGGGGAACACTGAAGCTTTCTTT
TRBJ2-7 TRBD2 few TRBV30 CAWTRLAGGRSSYEQYF TGTGCCTGGACGCGACTAGCGGGGGGGAGGAGCTCCTACGAGCAGTACTTC
TRBJ1-5 NA few TRBV4-2 CASSQAATGYGNQPQHF TGTGCCAGCAGCCAAGCCGCCACGGGGTATGGCAATCAGCCCCAGCATTTT
TRBJ1-1 TRBD1 NA TRBV19 CASSKGTGLNTEAFF TGTGCCAGTAGTAAGGGGACAGGGCTGAACACTGAAGCTTTCTTT
TRBJ2-1 NA NA TRBV5-1 CASSFYRESSYNEQFF TGCGCCAGCAGCTTTTACAGGGAAAGCTCCTACAATGAGCAGTTCTTC
TRBJ1-2 NA few TRBV6-5 CASRSPGHPNYGYTF TGTGCCAGCAGATCTCCGGGACACCCTAACTATGGCTACACCTTC
TRBJ2-1 TRBD1 NA TRBV25-1 CASSTRQGSYNEQFF TGTGCCAGCAGTACCCGACAGGGGTCCTACAATGAGCAGTTCTTC
TRBJ2-1 TRBD1 NA TRBV5-1 CASSLAPGGAEQFF TGCGCCAGCAGCTTGGCCCCAGGGGGCGCTGAGCAGTTCTTC
TRBJ2-7 NA NA TRBV5-1 CASSLDASYYEQYF TGCGCCAGCAGCTTGGACGCCTCTTACTACGAGCAGTACTTC
TRBJ1-2 TRBD1 few TRBV10-3 CAISEPNPGQGIPRLGYTF TGTGCCATCAGTGAGCCGAACCCGGGACAGGGGATTCCCCGTCTTGGCTACACCTTC
TRBJ1-1 TRBD1 NA TRBV2 CASKDRVYEAFF TGTGCCAGCAAGGACAGGGTTTATGAAGCTTTCTTT